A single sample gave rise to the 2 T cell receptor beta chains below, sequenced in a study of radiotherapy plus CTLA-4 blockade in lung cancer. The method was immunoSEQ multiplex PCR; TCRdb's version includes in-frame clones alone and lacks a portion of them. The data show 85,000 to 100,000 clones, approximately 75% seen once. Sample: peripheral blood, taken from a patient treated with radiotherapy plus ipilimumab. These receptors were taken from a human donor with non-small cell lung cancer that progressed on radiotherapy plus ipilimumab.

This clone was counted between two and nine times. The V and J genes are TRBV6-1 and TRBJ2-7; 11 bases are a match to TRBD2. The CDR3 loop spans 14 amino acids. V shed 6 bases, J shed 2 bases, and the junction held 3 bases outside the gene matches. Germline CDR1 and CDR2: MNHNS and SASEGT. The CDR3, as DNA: TGTGCCAGCAGCCCGACTAGCGGGGCCTACGAGCAGTACTTC. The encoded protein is CASSPTSGAYEQYF.

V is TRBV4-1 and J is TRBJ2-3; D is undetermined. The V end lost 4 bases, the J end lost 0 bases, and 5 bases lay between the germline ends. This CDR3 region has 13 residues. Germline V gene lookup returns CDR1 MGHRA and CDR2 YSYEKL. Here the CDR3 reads CASSLGSTDTQYF. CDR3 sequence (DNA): TGCGCCAGCAGCCTAGGAAGCACAGATACGCAGTATTTT.